This T cell receptor beta chain originates from a study of T cells in localized non-small cell lung cancer. Study-wide findings and caveats: For the top 100 tumor clones, a median about 56 also appeared in adjacent lung. Clonality peaked in uninvolved adjacent lung rather than tumor. Sequencing involved a lone tumor region, leaving heterogeneity possible.

Assay used: immunoSEQ multiplex PCR; TCRdb lists only in-frame clones, some missing. The table lists approximately 5,500 clones, around a quarter of them singletons. As for this clone: Its antigen is not identified.

V was shortened by 5 bases and J by 8 bases, with 22 bases between the two germline ends. The CDR3 is made up of 16 amino acids. In germline, CDR1 is SGHDN, CDR2 FVKESK. The sequencing here drew on lung tumor tissue, taken before any cancer treatment. The source of this sequence is a female donor over 55 with stage I lung adenocarcinoma. The chain links TRBV14 to TRBJ2-1, with D perhaps TRBD1 or TRBD2 (5 bases each). CDR3 region: CASSELSPGPYDEQFF. CDR3 nucleotides: TGTGCCAGCAGCGAACTGTCACCGGGGCCTTATGATGAGCAGTTCTTC.